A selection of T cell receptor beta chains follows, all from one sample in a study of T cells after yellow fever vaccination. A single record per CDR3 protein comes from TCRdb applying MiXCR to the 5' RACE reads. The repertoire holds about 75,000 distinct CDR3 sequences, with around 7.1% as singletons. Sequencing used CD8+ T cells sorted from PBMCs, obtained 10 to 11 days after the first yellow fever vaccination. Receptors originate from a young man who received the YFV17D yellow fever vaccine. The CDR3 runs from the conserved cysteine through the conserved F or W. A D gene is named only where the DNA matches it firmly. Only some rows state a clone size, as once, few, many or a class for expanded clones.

CDR3: CASSFDSNYGYTF; DNA: TGTGCCAGCAGCTTCGACAGTAACTATGGCTACACCTTC; V: TRBV5-8; D: .; J: TRBJ1-2; size: many
CDR3: CASSLQGAPYEQYF; DNA: TGTGCCAGCAGTTTACAGGGGGCCCCCTACGAGCAGTACTTC; V: TRBV27; D: TRBD1; J: TRBJ2-7; size: many
CDR3: CASSSRGQGHYEQYF; DNA: TGTGCCAGCAGCTCCAGAGGACAGGGACACTACGAGCAGTACTTC; V: TRBV7-2; D: TRBD1; J: TRBJ2-7; size: many
CDR3: CSIALTGGPSYEQFF; DNA: TGCAGCATAGCTCTTACGGGGGGGCCCTCCTATGAGCAGTTCTTC; V: TRBV29-1; D: TRBD2; J: TRBJ2-1; size: .
CDR3: CASSRQGVASTDTQYF; DNA: TGTGCCAGCAGTCGACAGGGGGTAGCTTCCACAGATACGCAGTATTTT; V: TRBV27; D: TRBD1; J: TRBJ2-3; size: few
CDR3: CASSQELAAPQETQYF; DNA: TGTGCCAGCAGCCAGGAACTAGCGGCCCCCCAAGAGACCCAGTACTTC; V: TRBV4-2; D: TRBD2; J: TRBJ2-5; size: few
CDR3: CASLPWGGANTEAFF; DNA: TGTGCCAGCCTACCTTGGGGGGGAGCGAACACTGAAGCTTTCTTT; V: TRBV6-1; D: .; J: TRBJ1-1; size: .
CDR3: CSARDSNLYGYGYTF; DNA: TGCAGTGCTAGAGACTCAAACCTTTACGGCTATGGCTACACCTTC; V: TRBV20-1; D: .; J: TRBJ1-2; size: many
CDR3: CAGGQVNTGELFF; DNA: TGTGCCGGAGGGCAGGTGAACACCGGGGAGCTGTTTTTT; V: TRBV11-2; D: .; J: TRBJ2-2; size: few
CDR3: CASSARTGNSPLHF; DNA: TGTGCCAGCAGTGCGAGGACAGGGAACTCACCCCTCCACTTT; V: TRBV6-4; D: TRBD1; J: TRBJ1-6; size: .
CDR3: CASQGGMNTEAFF; DNA: TGTGCCAGCCAGGGTGGGATGAACACTGAAGCTTTCTTT; V: TRBV27; D: .; J: TRBJ1-1; size: few
CDR3: CASHRNTEAFF; DNA: TGTGCCAGCCACAGGAACACTGAAGCTTTCTTT; V: TRBV6-1; D: .; J: TRBJ1-1; size: many
CDR3: CASSQGLETYNEQFF; DNA: TGTGCCAGCAGCCAGGGACTAGAAACCTACAATGAGCAGTTCTTC; V: TRBV7-2; D: TRBD2; J: TRBJ2-1; size: many
CDR3: CASSQDSGAGEKLFF; DNA: TGCGCCAGCAGCCAAGATTCGGGGGCTGGTGAAAAACTGTTTTTT; V: TRBV4-3; D: .; J: TRBJ1-4; size: many
CDR3: CASSLYTYLDTGELFF; DNA: TGTGCCAGCAGCTTATACACCTACCTCGACACCGGGGAGCTGTTTTTT; V: TRBV7-6; D: .; J: TRBJ2-2; size: few
CDR3: CASSFQEHQPQHF; DNA: TGTGCCAGCAGTTTCCAGGAGCATCAGCCCCAGCATTTT; V: TRBV27; D: .; J: TRBJ1-5; size: few
CDR3: CASSFDSGGTDTQYF; DNA: TGTGCCAGCAGTTTTGATAGCGGGGGTACAGATACGCAGTATTTT; V: TRBV28; D: TRBD2; J: TRBJ2-3; size: few
CDR3: CATSDRDSPYNEQFF; DNA: TGTGCCACCAGTGACCGGGACAGCCCCTACAATGAGCAGTTCTTC; V: TRBV24-1; D: TRBD1; J: TRBJ2-1; size: few
CDR3: CASRTVERGVETQYF; DNA: TGCGCCAGCAGGACGGTGGAGCGGGGTGTGGAGACCCAGTACTTC; V: TRBV4-1; D: TRBD2; J: TRBJ2-5; size: many
CDR3: CASTRGGSYNEQFF; DNA: TGTGCCAGTACTCGAGGGGGCTCTTACAATGAGCAGTTCTTC; V: TRBV6-1; D: TRBD1; J: TRBJ2-1; size: .
CDR3: CASSLIGLGGDYTF; DNA: TGTGCCAGCAGTTTAATAGGGCTGGGGGGAGACTACACCTTC; V: TRBV28; D: .; J: TRBJ1-2; size: many
CDR3: CASSWGGTYEQYF; DNA: TGTGCCAGCAGTTGGGGGGGGACCTACGAGCAGTACTTC; V: TRBV12-3/TRBV12-4; D: TRBD2; J: TRBJ2-7; size: many
CDR3: CASSPRTGYEQYF; DNA: TGTGCCAGCAGCCCCCGGACGGGCTACGAGCAGTACTTC; V: TRBV7-6; D: .; J: TRBJ2-7; size: .
CDR3: CASSLAGDTQYF; DNA: TGTGCCAGCAGTTTGGCGGGAGATACGCAGTATTTT; V: TRBV12-3/TRBV12-4; D: .; J: TRBJ2-3; size: many
CDR3: CASSDSTSHEQFF; DNA: TGTGCCAGCAGTGACTCGACTAGCCATGAGCAGTTCTTC; V: TRBV6-4; D: TRBD2; J: TRBJ2-1; size: many
CDR3: CASIRGAGTGELFF; DNA: TGTGCCAGCATCCGGGGGGCAGGCACCGGGGAGCTGTTTTTT; V: TRBV5-5; D: .; J: TRBJ2-2; size: many